A single sample is the source of the 22 T cell receptor beta chains below, sequenced in a study of blood T cell repertoires in COVID-19. Measured with immunoSEQ multiplex PCR; TCRdb has only the in-frame clones, and not every one. In the table there are about 430,000 clones, approximately 91% of which are singletons. Sequencing was carried out using PBMCs or T cells enriched from blood (not recorded which). These receptors were obtained from a woman in her late teens or twenties who had been exposed to COVID-19.

The V call is TRBV15, the J call TRBJ1-1, with 8 bases fitting TRBD1. This CDR3 is built from 14 residues. Germline trimming cut 5 bases from V and 11 bases from J; bases unmatched to any gene: 13. Germline V gene data show CDR1 as LNHNV and CDR2 as YYDKDF (reference sequence). The CDR3 nucleotides are TGTGCCACCAGCCTCCACGGGATCGGACAGGGTGCTTTCTTT. This gives the protein CATSLHGIGQGAFF.

This clone was observed a single time. This chain links TRBV7-2 with TRBJ2-1; the match to TRBD2 covers 9 bases. V was clipped by 2 bases and J by 7 bases; unmatched bases: 6. In germline, CDR1 is SGHTA, CDR2 FQGNSA. This CDR3 is 15 amino acids long. CDR3 DNA: TGTGCCAGCAGCTTATCGGGCGGGAGGGCGAATGAGCAGTTCTTC. It codes for CASSLSGGRANEQFF.

This chain links TRBV5-6 with TRBJ1-1; perhaps TRBD1 as D (5 bases). This CDR3 is built from 15 residues. V shed 0 bases and J shed 0 bases, with 9 bases lying between them. Germline V gene data show CDR1 as SGHDT and CDR2 as YYEEEE. CDR3 region: CASSLGQTLNTEAFF. In nucleotides, the CDR3 is TGTGCCAGCAGCTTGGGACAGACCTTGAACACTGAAGCTTTCTTT.

In this sample, this clone turned up once. The gene calls are TRBV14 and TRBJ2-7, with TRBD1 as a possible D gene (6 bases). The germline V gene has CDR1 SGHDN and CDR2 FVKESK. V was cut by 0 bases and J by 4 bases, with 13 bases left in between. This CDR3 contains 15 residues. The CDR3 bases are TGTGCCAGCAGCCAAGAAGCCCGCAGGGGATACGAGCAGTACTTC. This codes for CASSQEARRGYEQYF.

The rearrangement joins TRBV11-3 to TRBJ1-1; a weak D match, TRBD1 (6 bases). Germline V gives CDR1 SGHNT, CDR2 YENEEA. This CDR3 spans 14 amino acids. The V end was cut by 2 bases, the J end by 4 bases, with 11 bases between. CDR3 sequence: CASSLYPDSTEAFF. Here the CDR3 DNA reads TGTGCCAGCAGCTTATATCCGGACAGCACTGAAGCTTTCTTT. Combining the CDR3 with reference TRBV11-3 and TRBJ1-1 gives the whole variable domain EAGVVQSPRYKIIEKKQPVAFWCNPISGHNTLYWYLQNLGQGPELLIRYENEEAVDDSQLPKDRFSAERLKGVDSTLKIQPAELGDSAVYLCASSLYPDSTEAFFGQGTRLTVV.

J is TRBJ2-7 and V is TRBV11-2; perhaps TRBD1 as D (6 bases). The ends were cut back, 4 bases at V and 5 bases at J, with 12 bases in the middle. This CDR3 is built from 13 residues. CDR1 SGHAT and CDR2 FQNNGV come from the germline V gene. The CDR3 spells CASSSDRNHEQYF. The DNA for the CDR3 is TGTGCCAGCAGCTCAGACAGGAACCACGAGCAGTACTTC. The entire variable domain, with the rest obtained from reference TRBV11-2 and TRBJ2-7, is as follows: EAGVAQSPRYKIIEKRQSVAFWCNPISGHATLYWYQQILGQGPKLLIQFQNNGVVDDSQLPKDRFSAERLKGVDSTLKIQPAKLEDSAVYLCASSSDRNHEQYFGPGTRLTVT.

This clone was recorded a few times. The chain employs TRBV3-1 (or the pseudogene TRBV3-2) and TRBJ1-4; D not resolved. V was pared by 4 bases and J by 0 bases, with 12 bases between. Germline assignment: CDR1 LGHDT and CDR2 YNNKEL (reference sequence). The CDR3 sequence is 16 residues long. The CDR3 here is CASSPLGGATNEKLFF. Written as DNA, the CDR3 is TGTGCCAGCAGCCCCCTAGGAGGTGCAACTAATGAAAAACTGTTTTTT.

The CDR3 coding sequence is TGTGCCAGCAGGCGGGACCCTGGAAACACCATATATTTT. It yields the protein CASRRDPGNTIYF. V usage is TRBV2 and J usage is TRBJ1-3; a weak D match, TRBD1 (5 bases). This CDR3 region has 13 residues. Germline V gene sequence: CDR1 SNHLY, CDR2 FYNNEI. Between the trimmed V and J ends, which lost 6 bases and 2 bases, there was a span of 8 bases. The full variable domain, completed using reference TRBV2 and TRBJ1-3, is EPEVTQTPSHQVTQMGQEVILRCVPISNHLYFYWYRQILGQKVEFLVSFYNNEISEKSEIFDDQFSVERPDGSNFTLKIRSTKLEDSAMYFCASRRDPGNTIYFGEGSWLTVV.

V gene TRBV6-6 combines with J gene TRBJ1-1; weak D call: TRBD1 (6 bases). The CDR3 length is 15 residues. V lost 5 bases, J lost 0 bases, and 13 bases lay in between. The V gene's germline CDR1 is MNHNY and CDR2 SVGAGI (reference sequence). The CDR3 sequence is CASSTLQGLNTEAFF. The CDR3 DNA reads TGTGCCAGCAGTACACTACAGGGTTTGAACACTGAAGCTTTCTTT.

This chain connects TRBV5-1 to TRBJ2-3, with TRBD2 identical over 8 bases. The CDR3 has 18 residues. Germline loops: CDR1 SGHRS, CDR2 YFSETQ. After removal of 4 bases from V and 5 bases from J, the junction contained 18 bases not matched to a gene. CDR3 DNA sequence: TGCGCCAGCAGCAACAATTTAGCCCGGGACGGGAGGGAAGATACGCAGTATTTT. Its protein product is CASSNNLARDGREDTQYF.

V gene TRBV7-9 combines with J gene TRBJ1-2; D uncertain. Germline CDR1 is SEHNR and CDR2 is FQNEAQ (reference sequence). The CDR3 length is 12 residues. V was shortened by 4 bases and J by 4 bases, with 7 bases between the two germline ends. CDR3 DNA sequence: TGTGCCAGCAGCTCTCAGGTCTATGGCTACACCTTC. Its protein product is CASSSQVYGYTF.

V and J are TRBV29-1 and TRBJ2-1; TRBD1 agrees at 8 bases. Germline V gene lookup returns CDR1 SQVTM and CDR2 ANQGSEA. The CDR3 is made up of 12 amino acids. Unmatched junction bases numbered 1, after V lost 4 bases and J lost 5 bases. This CDR3 is CSVGTGNNEQFF. The CDR3 nucleotides are TGCAGCGTTGGGACAGGGAACAATGAGCAGTTCTTC.

The V call is TRBV30, the J call TRBJ1-6; 10 positions agree with TRBD1. V shed 4 bases, J shed 0 bases, and the junction held 3 bases outside the gene matches. The CDR3 has 16 amino acids. Per the germline V gene, CDR1 is GTSNPN and CDR2 is SVGIG (reference sequence). The CDR3 coding sequence is TGTGCCTGGAAGGACAGGGGGATCTCCTATAATTCACCCCTCCACTTT. This codes for CAWKDRGISYNSPLHF.

The table lists this clone with a few counts. The V call is TRBV28, the J call TRBJ1-1; no definite D call. The germline V gene has CDR1 MDHEN and CDR2 SYDVKM. V gave up 1 base and J gave up 0 bases, with 6 bases separating them. The CDR3 extends over 14 amino acids. This chain's CDR3 is CASSLLRLNTEAFF. CDR3 nucleotides: TGTGCCAGCAGTTTATTACGGTTGAACACTGAAGCTTTCTTT.

The chain is built from TRBV28 and TRBJ1-1; 10 nucleotides line up with TRBD1. Trimming removed 9 bases from V and 5 bases from J; junction bases left unmatched: 6. The CDR3 has 13 amino acids. Germline loops: CDR1 MDHEN, CDR2 SYDVKM. Here the CDR3 DNA reads TGTGCCAGTCTGACAGGGGGCCGGACTGAAGCTTTCTTT. Residues: CASLTGGRTEAFF.

The chain joins TRBV5-1 to TRBJ2-7; 11 positions match TRBD1. V was pared by 4 bases and J by 1 base, with 7 bases of the junction left unmatched. The CDR3 has 16 amino acids. Looked up from germline, CDR1 is SGHRS and CDR2 is YFSETQ. CDR3 sequence reads: CASSVGQGAISYEQYF. As DNA, the CDR3 is TGCGCCAGCAGCGTCGGACAGGGGGCGATTTCCTACGAGCAGTACTTC.

The chain recombines TRBV24-1 with TRBJ2-7; no clear D gene. V was shortened by 3 bases and J by 4 bases, with 15 bases between the two germline ends. The CDR3 runs to 15 residues. Per germline, CDR1 KGHDR and CDR2 SFDVKD. The CDR3 coding sequence is TGTGCCACCAGTGATCCCCTTCGAGGCCAGTACGAGCAGTACTTC. Protein sequence: CATSDPLRGQYEQYF.

This clone occurred once. The chain links TRBV6-5 to TRBJ2-5; D is undetermined. The germline gives CDR1 MNHEY, CDR2 SVGAGI. The length of the CDR3 is 14 residues. V gave up 5 bases and J gave up 5 bases, with 15 bases separating them. The CDR3: CASSPRRNAETQYF. For the CDR3, the DNA is TGTGCCAGCAGTCCCCGTCGTAACGCGGAGACCCAGTACTTC.

This clone occurred a few times. The sample holds other DNA sequences that translate to the same CDR3. CDR3 nucleotide sequence: TGTGCCAGCAGCGTAACAGGGAACACTGAAGCTTTCTTT. Translation: CASSVTGNTEAFF. The chain is built from TRBV9 and TRBJ1-1; D might be TRBD1 (5 bases). Trimming stripped 1 base from V and 1 base from J, with 5 bases between. The CDR3 consists of 13 residues. Germline loops: CDR1 SGDLS, CDR2 YYNGEE.

The table lists this clone with a few counts. The chain links TRBV9 to TRBJ1-2; the match to TRBD1 covers 7 bases. V lost 3 bases and J lost 4; bases outside the gene matches: 12. The CDR3 has 16 amino acids. Germline V gene lookup returns CDR1 SGDLS and CDR2 YYNGEE. In DNA form, the CDR3 reads TGTGCCAGCAGCGGAACCCAGGCCAGGGGGGCCTATGGCTACACCTTC. Its protein product is CASSGTQARGAYGYTF.

This clone was observed once. The J gene is TRBJ2-7, the V gene TRBV14, with D possibly being TRBD1 (7 bases). The CDR3 sequence is 15 residues long. Deletions cut 0 bases from V and 4 bases from J, with 13 bases between. CDR1 is SGHDN, CDR2 FVKESK, per germline. The CDR3 nucleotides read TGTGCCAGCAGCCAAGAGGAGGGGGCCGGATACGAGCAGTACTTC. Amino acid sequence: CASSQEEGAGYEQYF.

The chain links TRBV4-1 to TRBJ1-6; the D is unclear. The V end lost 0 bases, the J end lost 10 bases, and 13 bases lay between the germline ends. The CDR3 has 15 residues. Germline V gives CDR1 MGHRA, CDR2 YSYEKL. The CDR3 region has the DNA TGCGCCAGCAGCCAAGAGAGGCAGTCTCCCTCACCCCTCCACTTT. This codes for CASSQERQSPSPLHF.